This T cell receptor (beta chain) was retrieved from a study of blood T cells in healthy people across ages. Sample-barcoded 5' priming and a J-beta primer mix drove a second PCR of roughly 6 to 12 cycles. TCRdb ran MiXCR on the 5' RACE reads and lists one entry per CDR3 protein. The repertoire holds more than 800,000 distinct CDR3 sequences, with around 26% as singletons. Notes on the study in general: Diversity estimates from one million T cells were considered underestimates.

Germline CDR1 is SNHLY and CDR2 is FYNNEI. The germline V and J ends were trimmed by 4 bases and 8 bases, with 17 bases remaining between them. The CDR3 runs 15 residues. This clonotype was detected ten times or more. Its antigen is as yet unknown. Sequencing input: blood. This rearrangement joins TRBV2 to TRBJ1-4; no definite D call. The source is a woman of 80 years or more in good health. The chain's CDR3 is CASSGDSGVMEKLFF. The CDR3 nucleotides are TGTGCCAGCAGTGGGGATTCCGGGGTAATGGAAAAACTGTTTTTT.